These T cell receptor beta chains were read from a single sample in a study of blood T cell repertoires in COVID-19. TCRdb keeps only in-frame clones here, not all; method: immunoSEQ multiplex PCR. The repertoire holds some 250,000 clones, with roughly four fifths as singletons. Sample: PBMCs or T cells enriched from blood (not recorded which). The source of these receptors is a man aged 40-49 years who had recovered from COVID-19. CDR3s include the opening cysteine and the closing phenylalanine or tryptophan. The D gene is left open where the match is weak. Some rows mark clone size as missing; the rest say once, few, many or name a class of expanded clone.

j_gene,abundance,v_gene,d_gene,CDR3nt,CDR3aa
TRBJ1-2,NA,TRBV7-9,NA,TGTGCCAGCAGCTTATTACAGGGCGTGGGCTACACCTTC,CASSLLQGVGYTF
TRBJ1-4,NA,TRBV5-1,NA,TGCGCCAGCAGCCTAACAGGGTGGAAGGATGAAAAACTGTTTTTT,CASSLTGWKDEKLFF
TRBJ2-1,NA,TRBV18,TRBD1,TGTGCCAGCTCATCGGCCGGGACAGGGGGATACAATGAGCAGTTCTTC,CASSSAGTGGYNEQFF
TRBJ1-1,NA,TRBV6-5,NA,TGTGCCAGCAGTTACCCAGCGGGGGGGCGAGAAGCTTTCTTT,CASSYPAGGREAFF
TRBJ2-5,NA,TRBV9,NA,TGTGCCAGCAGCGTTAGGCTAGCTAATTTAGGGACCCAGTACTTC,CASSVRLANLGTQYF
TRBJ2-2,once,TRBV4-1,TRBD2,TGCGCCAGCAGCCAAGATCTGCGGGGGTCCGGGGAGCTGTTTTTT,CASSQDLRGSGELFF
TRBJ2-3,once,TRBV10-2,NA,TGCGCCAGCAGGGTCCCGCCGGGTACGCAGTATTTT,CASRVPPGTQYF
TRBJ1-5,many,TRBV5-8,NA,TGTGCCAGCAGCTTGTCTGGTGTAGGGGGCAATCAGCCCCAGCATTTT,CASSLSGVGGNQPQHF
TRBJ1-3,NA,TRBV7-2,NA,TGTGCCAGCAGCCTCAAGGTCAGGGGTGGAAACACCATATATTTT,CASSLKVRGGNTIYF
TRBJ2-3,few,TRBV7-9,TRBD2,TGTGCCAGCAGCATCGGACTAGCGGGCCCAGGGGAGACGCAGTATTTT,CASSIGLAGPGETQYF
TRBJ1-4,NA,TRBV28,TRBD1,TGTGCCAGCATCCACCTGGGGGGCAGGGGGCCAGCTAATGAAAAACTGTTTTTT,CASIHLGGRGPANEKLFF
TRBJ2-3,NA,TRBV19,TRBD2,TGTGCCAGTAGTGGACAATTAGCGGGAATTGCAGATACGCAGTATTTT,CASSGQLAGIADTQYF
TRBJ2-4,NA,TRBV28,TRBD1,TGTGCCAGCAGTCCCAGGGGGCACGGCAAAAACATTCAGTACTTC,CASSPRGHGKNIQYF
TRBJ2-1,NA,TRBV9,TRBD2,TGTGCCAGCAGCGTATTCGGGACTAGCGGGGGTGAGCAGTTCTTC,CASSVFGTSGGEQFF
TRBJ2-7,once,TRBV30,TRBD2,TGTGCCTGGTCTAGCGGGAAATACGAGCAGTACTTC,CAWSSGKYEQYF
TRBJ2-7,NA,TRBV9,TRBD1,TGTGCCAGCGGAATCGGACAGGACTACGAGCAGTACTTC,CASGIGQDYEQYF
TRBJ1-4,NA,TRBV7-2,NA,TGTGCCAGCAGTCTGAGATGGAGTGCAACTAATGAAAAACTGTTTTTT,CASSLRWSATNEKLFF
TRBJ1-1,NA,TRBV4-1,NA,TGCGCCAGCAGCCCCAGGGTTAACACTGAAGCTTTCTTT,CASSPRVNTEAFF
TRBJ1-2,NA,TRBV18,NA,TGTGCCAGCTCACCAGAAACAGAGAACTATGGCTACACCTTC,CASSPETENYGYTF
TRBJ2-7,NA,TRBV5-4,NA,TGTGCCAGCAGCTTGTTAGGGGGAGACGAGCAGTACTTC,CASSLLGGDEQYF
TRBJ1-2,few,TRBV28,TRBD1,TGTGCCAGCGGATCGACAGGGGCCTCTAACTATGGCTACACCTTC,CASGSTGASNYGYTF
TRBJ2-3,NA,TRBV7-2,TRBD1,TGTGCCAGCAGCTTCCGGCCCCTTCGCGACAGGGCTAGCACAGATACGCAGTATTTT,CASSFRPLRDRASTDTQYF
TRBJ1-2,NA,TRBV28,NA,TGTGCCAGCAGTGTAGGGCAAACTAGCTATGGCTACACCTTC,CASSVGQTSYGYTF
TRBJ2-5,NA,TRBV30,TRBD2,TGTGCCTGGAGTGGCGGGGGTAGCACAAAAGAGACCCAGTACTTC,CAWSGGGSTKETQYF
TRBJ2-5,NA,TRBV5-1,TRBD2,TGCGCCAGCAGCCCGAGACTAGCGGGAGGTGGAGAGACCCAGTACTTC,CASSPRLAGGGETQYF
TRBJ2-7,NA,TRBV5-6,NA,TGTGCCAGCAGCTTGGGGGGGCTAGGTGTAGGCGAGCAGTACTTC,CASSLGGLGVGEQYF
TRBJ1-2,NA,TRBV25-1,NA,TGTGCCAGCAGTCTACAGGGCCAGAGGGGCTACACCTTC,CASSLQGQRGYTF
TRBJ1-2,NA,TRBV5-1,NA,TGCGCCAGCAGCTTTGGGCAGGCCTATGGCTACACCTTC,CASSFGQAYGYTF
TRBJ1-1,NA,TRBV19,NA,TGTGCCAGTAGTATAAGCAGGGACACTGAAGCTTTCTTT,CASSISRDTEAFF